These 22 T cell receptor beta chains originate from one sample sequenced in a study of control samples from healthy donors and cancer patients. Only in-frame clones appear in the TCRdb table, and some are missing; sequencing was by immunoSEQ multiplex PCR. The sample has 70,000 or so clones; over 75% are singletons. The sample comprised blood. The source of these receptors is a man between 45 and 60 years old in good health.

The chain recombines TRBV29-1 with TRBJ1-2, with 9 bases lining up with TRBD1. Germline V gene lookup returns CDR1 SQVTM and CDR2 ANQGSEA. V lost 7 bases to trimming and J lost 4 bases; unmatched junction nucleotides: 7. CDR3 size: 13 residues. The CDR3 protein is CSDRDRVGYGYTF. The CDR3, as DNA: TGCAGCGACCGGGACAGGGTAGGCTATGGCTACACCTTC.

The chain carries TRBV5-6 and TRBJ2-7, with 10 bases fitting TRBD2. CDR1 is SGHDT and CDR2 is YYEEEE in the germline V gene. With V trimmed by 7 bases and J by 2 bases, 3 bases remained unmatched. The length of the CDR3 is 13 residues. The CDR3 nucleotides read TGTGCCAGCGGGAGCGGGAGGGCCTACGAGCAGTACTTC. This encodes CASGSGRAYEQYF.

The CDR3: CASRTGGEKLFF. Here the CDR3 DNA reads TGTGCCAGCAGGACAGGGGGTGAAAAACTGTTTTTT. The rearrangement links TRBV2 to TRBJ1-4; 9 positions agree with TRBD1. This CDR3 is 12 amino acids long. CDR1 is SNHLY, CDR2 FYNNEI, per germline. J lost 7 bases, V lost 6 bases, and 0 bases had no gene match.

The chain is built from TRBV4-1 and TRBJ2-2; D possibly corresponds to TRBD2 (6 bases). V was trimmed by 0 bases and J by 2 bases, leaving 10 bases between them. This CDR3 is built from 16 residues. Germline V CDR1 and CDR2: MGHRA, YSYEKL. The CDR3 DNA is TGCGCCAGCAGCCAAGAGGGACTCCATAACACCGGGGAGCTGTTTTTT. Protein: CASSQEGLHNTGELFF.

CDR3 loop: CASSQDPGTSYEQYF. CDR3 sequence (DNA): TGTGCCAGCAGCCAAGATCCCGGGACTAGTTACGAGCAGTACTTC. V usage is TRBV4-2 and J usage is TRBJ2-7; 8 positions match TRBD2. Germline V gene sequence: CDR1 LGHNA, CDR2 YNFKEQ. The length of the CDR3 is 15 residues. V trimming: 0 bases; J trimming: 4 bases; junction bases outside the gene matches: 5.

The chain carries TRBV6-6 and TRBJ2-1; no firm D call. Germline-derived CDR1 and CDR2 are MNHNY and SVGAGI (reference sequence). V dropped 0 bases and J dropped 8 bases, with 17 bases sitting between them. The CDR3 sequence is 16 residues long. CDR3 in DNA: TGTGCCAGCAGTTACTCCGCGGTGAGGCCATGGGATGAGCAGTTCTTC. Its translation is CASSYSAVRPWDEQFF.

In DNA form, the CDR3 reads TGTGCCAGTGCCGAACACCCAACCACAGATACGCAGTATTTT. The encoded protein is CASAEHPTTDTQYF. The chain uses TRBV6-5 and TRBJ2-3; D not certain. V gave up 9 bases and J gave up 2 bases, with 15 bases separating them. The CDR3 is made up of 14 amino acids. CDR1 is MNHEY and CDR2 is SVGAGI in the germline V gene.

V and J are TRBV4-1 and TRBJ2-7, with TRBD1 matching 9 bases. The CDR3 consists of 16 residues. Germline trimming cut 3 bases from V and 1 base from J; bases unmatched to any gene: 7. Germline lookup yields CDR1 MGHRA and CDR2 YSYEKL. The CDR3 DNA sequence: TGCGCCAGCAGCCAGGCCGACGACAGGGGGTCCTACGAGCAGTACTTC. It translates to CASSQADDRGSYEQYF.

The chain has TRBV10-3 and TRBJ1-3, with no clear D. The CDR3 is 12 amino acids. In germline, CDR1 is ENHRY, CDR2 SYGVKD. Trimming removed 7 bases at V and 6 bases at J, with 10 bases between. Here the CDR3 DNA reads TGTGCCATCAAAGATATCGAAAACACCATATATTTT. Protein product: CAIKDIENTIYF.

V gene TRBV4-1 combines with J gene TRBJ2-2; weak D call: TRBD2 (5 bases). V was pared by 0 bases and J by 7 bases, with 12 bases between. Germline values: CDR1 MGHRA, CDR2 YSYEKL. This CDR3 comprises 15 residues. DNA for the CDR3: TGCGCCAGCAGCCAAGATGACGGGGAACACGGGGAGCTGTTTTTT. Its translation is CASSQDDGEHGELFF.

CDR3 bases: TGTGCCAGCAGTTTGACCTACGAGCAGTACTTC. Amino acids: CASSLTYEQYF. The V call is TRBV6-2 or TRBV6-3, the J call TRBJ2-7; D gene unclear. CDR3 size: 11 residues. V shed 4 bases and J shed 2 bases, with 3 bases lying between them. Germline V gives CDR1 MNHEY, CDR2 SVGEGT.

The V and J genes are TRBV5-4 and TRBJ2-3; 9 nucleotides match TRBD2. Trimming cost V 1 base and J 2 bases; bases outside gene matches: 5. The CDR3 has 16 residues. CDR1 is SGHNT and CDR2 is YYREEE in the germline V gene (reference sequence). This CDR3 reads CASSLKRGANTDTQYF. The CDR3 region has the DNA TGTGCCAGCAGCTTGAAGCGGGGGGCCAACACAGATACGCAGTATTTT.

The chain has TRBV14 and TRBJ1-2, with D perhaps matching TRBD1 (5 bases). Deletions cut 0 bases from V and 4 bases from J, with 12 bases between. Germline V gene sequence: CDR1 SGHDN, CDR2 FVKESK. The CDR3 is made up of 15 amino acids. CDR3 loop: CASSQDRWGGYGYTF. The CDR3 nucleotides read TGTGCCAGCAGCCAAGATCGGTGGGGGGGCTATGGCTACACCTTC.

The rearrangement uses TRBV5-1 and TRBJ2-4, with D unresolved. Trimming removed 3 bases at V and 0 bases at J, with 10 bases between. The germline V gene has CDR1 SGHRS and CDR2 YFSETQ. The CDR3 has 15 amino acids. DNA for the CDR3: TGCGCCAGCAGCTCACCGACAAGAGCCAAAAACATTCAGTACTTC. Its protein product is CASSSPTRAKNIQYF.

The V gene is TRBV7-3, the J gene TRBJ1-3; D gene uncertain. The V end lost 4 bases, the J end lost 2 bases, and 15 bases lay between the germline ends. This CDR3 has 16 amino acids. Germline loops: CDR1 SGHTA, CDR2 FQGTGA. The CDR3 is CASSSFQVTPGNTIYF. CDR3 coding DNA: TGTGCCAGCAGCTCGTTCCAGGTCACCCCTGGAAACACCATATATTTT.

The chain joins TRBV4-1 to TRBJ2-3, with TRBD2 as a possible D gene (5 bases). CDR1 is MGHRA and CDR2 is YSYEKL in the germline V gene. CDR3 length: 14 residues. V was pared by 1 base and J by 2 bases, with 7 bases between. The CDR3 sequence is CASSQGRYTDTQYF. DNA for the CDR3: TGCGCCAGCAGCCAAGGGAGGTACACAGATACGCAGTATTTT.

This chain's CDR3 is CASSQVGGGTYEQYF. The CDR3 DNA reads TGTGCCAGCAGCCAAGTGGGGGGTGGTACCTACGAGCAGTACTTC. The V gene is TRBV4-2, the J gene TRBJ2-7; perhaps TRBD2 as D (6 bases). The CDR3 covers 15 residues. Germline lookup yields CDR1 LGHNA and CDR2 YNFKEQ. Trimming left V 1 base short and J 2 bases short, with 12 bases between.

This chain uses TRBV11-3 with TRBJ2-3; possibly TRBD1 for D (5 bases). In germline, CDR1 is SGHNT, CDR2 YENEEA. The V end was cut by 3 bases, the J end by 2 bases, with 18 bases between. There are 17 residues in the CDR3. CDR3 nucleotide sequence: TGTGCCAGCAGCTTTCTTGGTCTAGGGGCTGACACAGATACGCAGTATTTT. Protein sequence: CASSFLGLGADTDTQYF. Complete variable domain (other parts from reference TRBV11-3 and TRBJ2-3): EAGVVQSPRYKIIEKKQPVAFWCNPISGHNTLYWYLQNLGQGPELLIRYENEEAVDDSQLPKDRFSAERLKGVDSTLKIQPAELGDSAVYLCASSFLGLGADTDTQYFGPGTRLTVL.

V is TRBV30 and J is TRBJ2-7; 8 bases are a match to TRBD1. The CDR3 extends over 15 amino acids. Trimming cost V 0 bases and J 1 base; bases outside gene matches: 5. Germline V gives CDR1 GTSNPN, CDR2 SVGIG (reference sequence). The CDR3 bases are TGTGCCTGGAGTGTACTTGGACAGGGATCCTACGAGCAGTACTTC. Translated: CAWSVLGQGSYEQYF.

This clone was recorded only once. The chain recombines TRBV6-4 with TRBJ2-1; D ambiguous. CDR1 is MRHNA, CDR2 SNTAGT, per germline. CDR3 length: 13 amino acids. The V end lost 3 bases, the J end lost 9 bases, and 12 bases lay between the germline ends. In DNA, the CDR3 is TGTGCCAGCAGTGAGGCTGGGGAAGGTGAGCAGTTCTTC. Protein sequence: CASSEAGEGEQFF.

The V and J genes are TRBV19 and TRBJ2-1; no clear D. CDR3 size: 14 residues. Deletions cut 4 bases from V and 6 bases from J, with 13 bases between. Germline CDR1 reads LNHDA; CDR2 reads SQIVND (reference sequence). The CDR3 protein is CASSTSDLSNEQFF. The CDR3, as DNA: TGTGCCAGTAGTACTAGTGATCTCTCCAATGAGCAGTTCTTC.

This clone was seen a single time. This rearrangement joins TRBV7-2 to TRBJ2-7; D is unclear. V was shortened by 0 bases and J by 0 bases, with 3 bases between the two germline ends. Germline CDR1 and CDR2: SGHTA and FQGNSA. This CDR3 comprises 13 residues. CDR3 sequence (DNA): TGTGCCAGCAGCTTAGCGTTCTCCTACGAGCAGTACTTC. Translated: CASSLAFSYEQYF.